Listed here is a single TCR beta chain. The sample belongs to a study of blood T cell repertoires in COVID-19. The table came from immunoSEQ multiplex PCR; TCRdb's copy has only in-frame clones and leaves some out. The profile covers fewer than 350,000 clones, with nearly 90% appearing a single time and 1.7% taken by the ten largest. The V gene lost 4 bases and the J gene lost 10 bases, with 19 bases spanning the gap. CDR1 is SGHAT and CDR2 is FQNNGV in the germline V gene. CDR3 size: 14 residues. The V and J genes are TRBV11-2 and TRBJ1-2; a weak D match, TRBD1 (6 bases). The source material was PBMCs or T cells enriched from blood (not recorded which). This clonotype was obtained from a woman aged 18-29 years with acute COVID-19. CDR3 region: CASSSPGATRPYTF. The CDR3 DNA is TGTGCCAGCAGCTCCCCAGGGGCCACCAGACCCTACACCTTC. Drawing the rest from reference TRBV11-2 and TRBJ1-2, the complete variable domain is EAGVAQSPRYKIIEKRQSVAFWCNPISGHATLYWYQQILGQGPKLLIQFQNNGVVDDSQLPKDRFSAERLKGVDSTLKIQPAKLEDSAVYLCASSSPGATRPYTFGSGTRLTVV.